This TCR beta chain was obtained from a study of T-cell reconstitution after alpha-beta-depleted transplantation in children. Preparation of the TCRbeta library used unique molecular identifiers. In TCRdb, the PCR reads were re-called with MiXCR into one record per CDR3 protein. The data show 300,000 to 400,000 distinct CDR3 sequences, around 16% seen once. This CDR3 is built from 14 residues. CDR1 and CDR2 (germline): SGHDT, YYEEEE. Trimming removed 2 bases from V and 4 bases from J, with 12 bases in between. This chain uses TRBV5-6 with TRBJ1-2; a weak D match, TRBD1 (6 bases). The sample consisted of PBMCs, mostly from graft donor cells, taken 360 days after TCRalphabeta/CD19-depleted stem cell transplant. The origin of this receptor is a male patient between 2 and 10 years old who had a stem cell transplant for acute lymphoblastic leukemia, so the T cells may come from the graft donor. CDR3 amino acids: CASSFWDTSYGYTF. The CDR3 region has the DNA TGTGCCAGCAGCTTCTGGGACACCTCCTATGGCTACACCTTC.